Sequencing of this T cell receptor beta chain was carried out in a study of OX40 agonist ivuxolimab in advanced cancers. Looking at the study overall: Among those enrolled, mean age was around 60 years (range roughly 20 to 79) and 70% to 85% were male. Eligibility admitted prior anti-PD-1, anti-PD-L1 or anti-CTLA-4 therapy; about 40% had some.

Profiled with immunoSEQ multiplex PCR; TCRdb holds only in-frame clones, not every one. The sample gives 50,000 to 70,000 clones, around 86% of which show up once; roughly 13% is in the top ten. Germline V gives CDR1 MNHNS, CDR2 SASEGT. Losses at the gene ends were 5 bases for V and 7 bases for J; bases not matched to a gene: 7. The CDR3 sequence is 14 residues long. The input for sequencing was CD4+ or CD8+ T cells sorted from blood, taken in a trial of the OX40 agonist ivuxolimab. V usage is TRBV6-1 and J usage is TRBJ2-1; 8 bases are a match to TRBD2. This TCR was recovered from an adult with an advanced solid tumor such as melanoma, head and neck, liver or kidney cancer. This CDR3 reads CASSSPGGGNEQFF. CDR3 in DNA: TGTGCCAGCAGTTCACCCGGGGGGGGTAATGAGCAGTTCTTC.